These 28 T cell receptor beta chains were all obtained from the same sample, sequenced in a study of cytomegalovirus exposure and HLA in healthy donors. Method: immunoSEQ multiplex PCR; TCRdb's copy keeps in-frame clones and lacks some. The profile shows fewer than 350,000 clones, roughly 90% of them singletons. The material sequenced was PBMCs. The receptors shown here come from a woman under 30 in good health and CMV-seronegative.

The chain is built from TRBV5-1 and TRBJ2-3; weak D call: TRBD2 (6 bases). The CDR3 spans 15 residues. Germline CDR1 and CDR2: SGHRS and YFSETQ. Trimming took 4 bases from V and 0 from J, leaving 12 bases between them. Here the CDR3 reads CASSQLAASTDTQYF. The CDR3, as DNA: TGCGCCAGCAGCCAATTAGCGGCTAGCACAGATACGCAGTATTTT.

This chain links TRBV13 with TRBJ2-1; 9 positions agree with TRBD2. The CDR3 loop spans 17 amino acids. Losses at the gene ends were 0 bases for V and 6 bases for J; bases not matched to a gene: 9. Germline-derived CDR1 and CDR2 are PRHDT and FYEKMQ (reference sequence). As DNA, the CDR3 is TGTGCCAGCAGCTTAGGGACAAGCGGGAGGATTGGCAATGAGCAGTTCTTC. Translated, it gives CASSLGTSGRIGNEQFF.

The CDR3 DNA reads as TGTGCCAGCAGTGAATCACAGAGCTCTAGCACAGATACGCAGTATTTT. Its translation is CASSESQSSSTDTQYF. The V and J genes are TRBV25-1 and TRBJ2-3; D ambiguous. The CDR3 contains 16 residues. CDR1 is MGHDK, CDR2 SYGVNS, per germline. The V and J ends lost 1 base and 0 bases respectively, with 11 bases between them.

The rearrangement links TRBV28 to TRBJ2-5, with D unclear. The length of the CDR3 is 11 residues. The ends were cut back, 8 bases at V and 4 bases at J, with 8 bases in the middle. Germline V gene data show CDR1 as MDHEN and CDR2 as SYDVKM. Written as DNA, the CDR3 is TGTGCCAGCGCATGGGCAGAGACCCAGTACTTC. Translating it yields CASAWAETQYF.

The chain joins TRBV30 to TRBJ1-1, with D uncertain. CDR3 size: 14 residues. Germline V gene data show CDR1 as GTSNPN and CDR2 as SVGIG (reference sequence). Trimming shortened V by 3 bases and J by 2 bases, and 13 bases separated the two germline ends. The CDR3 is CAWRASRFNTEAFF. CDR3 bases: TGTGCCTGGAGAGCTTCCAGGTTCAACACTGAAGCTTTCTTT.

The chain carries TRBV4-3 and TRBJ2-3, with 13 bases that match TRBD2. Germline V gene lookup returns CDR1 LGHNA and CDR2 YSLEER. The CDR3 covers 21 residues. The trim removed 0 bases at V and 0 bases at J, leaving 12 bases unmatched. DNA for the CDR3: TGCGCCAGCAGCCAAGATCTAGGAGCCGGGACTAGCGGGATTAGCACAGATACGCAGTATTTT. Encoded protein: CASSQDLGAGTSGISTDTQYF.

This sequence joins TRBV27 and TRBJ2-3; 9 bases match TRBD2. The V gene's germline CDR1 is MNHEY and CDR2 SMNVEV (reference sequence). The CDR3 totals 15 residues. The J segment lost 1 base and the V segment lost 4 bases, leaving 3 bases of the junction unmatched. In DNA form, the CDR3 reads TGTGCCAGCAGTTCTCGCGGGAGGGGCACAGATACGCAGTATTTT. It encodes CASSSRGRGTDTQYF.

As to this clone: The sample has other DNA sequences that encode this CDR3 too. The chain couples TRBV28 to TRBJ2-7, with 8 bases matching TRBD2. CDR1 MDHEN and CDR2 SYDVKM come from the germline V gene. This CDR3 has 11 amino acids. The V gene end was trimmed by 5 bases and the J gene end by 7 bases; junction bases not matched to a gene: 1. In nucleotides, the CDR3 is TGTGCCAGCAGTACGGGGGGGGAGCAGTACTTC. Its protein product is CASSTGGEQYF.

The rearrangement uses TRBV19 and TRBJ2-1; 12 positions agree with TRBD2. V was clipped by 7 bases and J by 7 bases; unmatched bases: 5. Germline loops: CDR1 LNHDA, CDR2 SQIVND (reference sequence). This CDR3 comprises 14 residues. DNA of the CDR3: TGTGCCAGTACCCCCGGGACTAGCGGGAATGAGCAGTTCTTC. This sequence encodes CASTPGTSGNEQFF.

This clone was detected only a few times. The chain has TRBV6-1 and TRBJ2-7, with 9 positions matching TRBD1. This CDR3 region has 14 residues. Germline CDR1 and CDR2: MNHNS and SASEGT. Losses at the gene ends were 6 bases for V and 2 bases for J; bases not matched to a gene: 5. In DNA, the CDR3 is TGTGCCAGCAGGCCGACAGGGGGGACCTACGAGCAGTACTTC. This sequence encodes CASRPTGGTYEQYF.

The chain links TRBV18 to TRBJ2-7, with 9 nucleotides matching TRBD1. The J segment lost 5 bases and the V segment lost 3 bases, leaving 5 bases of the junction unmatched. Germline CDR1 is KGHSH and CDR2 is LQKENI. The CDR3 covers 14 residues. CDR3 residues: CASSPRDRENEQYF. The CDR3 DNA reads TGTGCCAGCTCACCTAGGGACAGGGAGAACGAGCAGTACTTC.

This clone is a singleton in its sample. V is TRBV28 and J is TRBJ2-7, with TRBD1 matching over 7 bases. Germline CDR1 reads MDHEN; CDR2 reads SYDVKM. The CDR3 has 22 amino acids. The trim removed 7 bases at V and 2 bases at J, leaving 32 bases unmatched. The CDR3 protein is CASNFRTRTTGTVPSIPYEQYF. In nucleotides, the CDR3 is TGTGCCAGCAATTTTAGGACCCGAACAACAGGGACAGTCCCTTCGATCCCCTACGAGCAGTACTTC.

This clone is a singleton in its sample. The CDR3 reads CASSQLIAQTGLELVSNQPQHF. CDR3 DNA: TGCGCCAGCAGCCAACTAATCGCACAGACAGGGCTTGAGCTTGTGAGCAATCAGCCCCAGCATTTT. V usage is TRBV4-1 and J usage is TRBJ1-5; 7 bases fit TRBD1. With 2 bases clipped from V and 1 base from J, the junction kept 23 bases outside the gene matches. Germline CDR1 MGHRA, CDR2 YSYEKL. The CDR3 runs to 22 residues.

This chain links TRBV28 with TRBJ1-2; TRBD1 might be the D (5 bases). The V and J ends lost 7 bases and 3 bases respectively, with 15 bases between them. Germline values: CDR1 MDHEN, CDR2 SYDVKM. This CDR3 contains 14 residues. This CDR3 is CASMPGVRDYGYTF. CDR3 coding DNA: TGTGCCAGCATGCCGGGGGTTCGAGACTATGGCTACACCTTC.

The chain links TRBV7-9 to TRBJ2-1; TRBD2 is a possible D gene (5 bases). This CDR3 has 13 residues. Germline V gives CDR1 SEHNR, CDR2 FQNEAQ (reference sequence). V lost 6 bases and J lost 7, with 13 bases in between. This CDR3 reads CASSHRELNEQFF. DNA for the CDR3: TGTGCCAGCAGTCATCGGGAATTGAATGAGCAGTTCTTC.

The chain combines TRBV23-1 with TRBJ2-7, with D possibly TRBD1 on 5 matching bases. TRBV23-1 has ORF status, its function being uncertain. Trimming took 1 base from V and 0 from J, leaving 7 bases between them. This CDR3 has 14 amino acids. The CDR3: CASSQFDSSYEQYF. The DNA for the CDR3 is TGCGCCAGCAGTCAATTTGACAGCTCCTACGAGCAGTACTTC.

The chain recombines TRBV6-5 with TRBJ1-4; TRBD1 aligns across 7 bases. V shed 4 bases, J shed 8 bases, and the junction held 10 bases outside the gene matches. The germline CDR1 and CDR2 sequences are MNHEY and SVGAGI. The CDR3 is 15 amino acids. The CDR3 spells CASSSSGTVGEKLFF. CDR3 DNA: TGTGCCAGCAGTTCATCCGGGACAGTTGGAGAAAAACTGTTTTTT.

The V gene is TRBV5-4, the J gene TRBJ1-2; D remains ambiguous. The ends were cut back, 5 bases at V and 0 bases at J, with 8 bases in the middle. This CDR3 has 13 residues. Looked up from germline, CDR1 is SGHNT and CDR2 is YYREEE (reference sequence). The CDR3 loop is CASRNTANYGYTF. Here the CDR3 DNA reads TGTGCCAGCAGGAATACTGCTAACTATGGCTACACCTTC.

V and J are TRBV15 and TRBJ1-2, with D maybe TRBD1 (5 bases). The germline gives CDR1 LNHNV, CDR2 YYDKDF (reference sequence). Between the trimmed V and J ends, which lost 0 bases and 4 bases, there was a span of 12 bases. This CDR3 contains 15 residues. The CDR3 region is CATSRDLQQVYGYTF. CDR3 DNA: TGTGCCACCAGCAGAGATCTCCAACAGGTCTATGGCTACACCTTC.

The chain is built from TRBV29-1 and TRBJ2-1; 7 bases are a match to TRBD2. The J segment lost 5 bases and the V segment lost 1 base, leaving 8 bases of the junction unmatched. The germline gives CDR1 SQVTM, CDR2 ANQGSEA. CDR3 length: 15 amino acids. The CDR3 DNA follows: TGCAGCGTTGAAGGGATTATGGGGGGGGACAATGAGCAGTTCTTC. Translating it yields CSVEGIMGGDNEQFF.

The chain has TRBV28 and TRBJ2-3; no firm D call. V lost 7 bases and J 3 bases, leaving 20 bases between the germline ends. The germline V gene encodes CDR1 MDHEN and CDR2 SYDVKM. CDR3 length: 16 amino acids. CDR3 sequence: CASTSPWAIGTDTQYF. DNA for the CDR3: TGTGCCAGCACCTCCCCCTGGGCCATTGGGACAGATACGCAGTATTTT.

The chain couples TRBV15 to TRBJ1-5, with 8 bases aligning to TRBD1. Germline lookup yields CDR1 LNHNV and CDR2 YYDKDF (reference sequence). This CDR3 is built from 14 residues. The V segment lost 5 bases and the J segment 5 bases; nucleotides outside the gene matches: 5. The CDR3 DNA sequence: TGTGCCACCAGCGAACAGGGGGGCGATCAGCCCCAGCATTTT. Translated, it gives CATSEQGGDQPQHF. The full variable domain, completed using reference TRBV15 and TRBJ1-5, is DAMVIQNPRYQVTQFGKPVTLSCSQTLNHNVMYWYQQKSSQAPKLLFHYYDKDFNNEADTPDNFQSRRPNTSFCFLDIRSPGLGDTAMYLCATSEQGGDQPQHFGDGTRLSIL.

The chain recombines TRBV30 with TRBJ1-1, with D possibly TRBD1 on 5 matching bases. The CDR3 covers 11 residues. Trimming left V 3 bases short and J 5 bases short, with 7 bases between. Germline CDR1 GTSNPN, CDR2 SVGIG (reference sequence). CDR3 region: CAWRDITEAFF. CDR3 coding DNA: TGTGCCTGGAGGGACATTACTGAAGCTTTCTTT.

The gene calls are TRBV6-1 and TRBJ2-7; 7 bases match TRBD1. Germline V lookup: CDR1 MNHNS, CDR2 SASEGT. The CDR3 sequence is 13 residues long. V lost 9 bases and J lost 2; bases outside the gene matches: 7. The CDR3 DNA is TGTGCCAGTAGACGACAGGGTCCCTACGAGCAGTACTTC. It is translated as CASRRQGPYEQYF.

The rearrangement links TRBV11-2 to TRBJ2-2, with 7 positions matching TRBD1. V dropped 4 bases and J dropped 7; count of bases not matched to a gene: 6. The germline V gene encodes CDR1 SGHAT and CDR2 FQNNGV. This CDR3 has 14 residues. This chain's CDR3 is CASSSDRVYGELFF. The CDR3 nucleotides are TGTGCCAGCAGCTCTGACAGGGTTTACGGGGAGCTGTTTTTT.

Worth noting for this clone: Mismatch with germline at one junction end may stem from a read error. The rearrangement uses TRBV30 and TRBJ2-7; D gene unclear. Germline V gene sequence: CDR1 GTSNPN, CDR2 SVGIG (reference sequence). CDR3 length equals 8 residues. CDR3 sequence: CASDEQYF. For the CDR3, the DNA is TGTGCCTCCGACGAGCAGTACTTC.

This rearrangement joins TRBV5-1 to TRBJ2-3; D unresolved. The germline V gene has CDR1 SGHRS and CDR2 YFSETQ. The CDR3 sequence is 14 residues long. Trimming took off 1 base at V and 0 bases at J, with 6 bases between the two ends. The chain's CDR3 is CASSLRLSTDTQYF. Here the CDR3 DNA reads TGCGCCAGCAGCTTGAGACTTAGCACAGATACGCAGTATTTT.

A few counts support this clone. The V call is TRBV27, the J call TRBJ1-5; 10 positions match TRBD1. This CDR3 has 15 amino acids. Germline loops: CDR1 MNHEY, CDR2 SMNVEV (reference sequence). V trimming: 5 bases; J trimming: 5 bases; junction bases outside the gene matches: 6. The CDR3 region is CASSLGTGEDQPQHF. The CDR3 coding sequence is TGTGCCAGCAGTCTAGGGACAGGGGAGGATCAGCCCCAGCATTTT.